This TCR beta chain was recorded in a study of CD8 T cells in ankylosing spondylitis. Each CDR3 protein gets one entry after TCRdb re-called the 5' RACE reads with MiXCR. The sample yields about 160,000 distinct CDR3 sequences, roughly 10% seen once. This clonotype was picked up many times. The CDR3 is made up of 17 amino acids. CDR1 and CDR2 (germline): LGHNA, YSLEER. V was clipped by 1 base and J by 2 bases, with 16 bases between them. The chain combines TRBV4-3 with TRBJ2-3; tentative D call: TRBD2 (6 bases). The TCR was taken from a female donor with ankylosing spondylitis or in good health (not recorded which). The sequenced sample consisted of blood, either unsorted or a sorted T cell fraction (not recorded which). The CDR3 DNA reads TGCGCCAGCAGCCAAGGACGAATAGCGGATCTCACAGATACGCAGTATTTT. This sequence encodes CASSQGRIADLTDTQYF.